The clone carrying this T cell receptor (beta chain) was picked up a small number of times. Antigen: not known. Trimming stripped 7 bases from V and 1 base from J, with 17 bases between. CDR1 LNHDA and CDR2 SQIVND come from the germline V gene (reference sequence). The CDR3 is 16 amino acids. This record comes from a study of beta chain features in type 1 diabetes. Notes on the study in general: Fewer insertions but more deletions were seen at VDJ junctions in type 1 diabetes patients. TCRB CDR3 length was moderately but significantly reduced in all four CD4+ subsets of Type 1 diabetes patients. In these data, an HLA type influence on TCRB rearrangement remained unresolved.

Every bit of the isolated RNA underwent reverse transcription, so sequencing read expressed TCRB transcripts. Profiling relied on immunoSEQ multiplex PCR, and the TCRdb table lists in-frame clones only, not all of them. This table has 200,000 to 300,000 clones, 27% appearing once. What was sequenced was central memory CD4+ T cells from blood. The TCR sequence derives from a man aged 25 to 40 in good health. V is TRBV19 and J is TRBJ1-5; D ambiguous. The DNA for the CDR3 is TGTGCCAGTACCAAAGGTGCCGGGCGGAGCAATCAGCCCCAGCATTTT. Amino acids: CASTKGAGRSNQPQHF.